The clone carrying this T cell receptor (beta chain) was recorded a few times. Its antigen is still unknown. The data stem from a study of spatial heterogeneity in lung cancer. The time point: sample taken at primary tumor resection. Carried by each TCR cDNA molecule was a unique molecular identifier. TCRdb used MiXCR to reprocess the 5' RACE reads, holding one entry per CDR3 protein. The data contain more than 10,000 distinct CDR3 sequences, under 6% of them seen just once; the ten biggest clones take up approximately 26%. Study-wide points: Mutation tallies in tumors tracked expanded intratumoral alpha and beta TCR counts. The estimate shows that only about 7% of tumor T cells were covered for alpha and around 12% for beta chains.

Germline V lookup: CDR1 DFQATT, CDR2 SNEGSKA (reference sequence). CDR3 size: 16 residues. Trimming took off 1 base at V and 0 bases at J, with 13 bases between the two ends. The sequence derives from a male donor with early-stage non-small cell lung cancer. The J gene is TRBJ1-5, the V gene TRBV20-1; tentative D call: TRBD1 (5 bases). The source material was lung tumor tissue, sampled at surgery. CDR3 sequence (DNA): TGCAGTGCTAGAGCTAGGGGACGGTATAGCAATCAGCCCCAGCATTTT. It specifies CSARARGRYSNQPQHF.